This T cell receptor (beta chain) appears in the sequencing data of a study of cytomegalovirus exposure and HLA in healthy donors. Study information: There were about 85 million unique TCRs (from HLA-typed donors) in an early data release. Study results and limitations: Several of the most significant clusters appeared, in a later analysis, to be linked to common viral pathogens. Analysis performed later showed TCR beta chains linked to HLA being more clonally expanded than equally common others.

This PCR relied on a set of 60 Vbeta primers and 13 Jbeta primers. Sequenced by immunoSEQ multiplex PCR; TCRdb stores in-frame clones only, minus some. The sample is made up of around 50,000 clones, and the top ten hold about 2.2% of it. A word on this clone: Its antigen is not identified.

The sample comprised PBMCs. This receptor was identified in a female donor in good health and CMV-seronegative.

As DNA, the CDR3 is TGCGCCAGCAGCCAAGATACGGAGGGGCGAGGTGGCTACACCTTC. Its translation is CASSQDTEGRGGYTF. V and J are TRBV4-3 and TRBJ1-2, with D possibly matching TRBD1 (5 bases). V lost 0 bases to trimming and J lost 7 bases, with 15 bases between them. Germline values: CDR1 LGHNA, CDR2 YSLEER. This CDR3 spans 15 amino acids.